This T cell receptor beta chain was identified during a study of cytomegalovirus exposure and HLA in healthy donors. Across the whole study: The same platform used for the roughly 600 first-cohort repertoires was also used for the roughly 120 validation repertoires, as a later analysis reported. Overall study results and limits: It was reported that the classifier diagnosed cytomegalovirus status with high specificity and sensitivity in both the original and validation cohorts. TCR beta chains numbering more than 150 were designated cytomegalovirus-associated.

The CDR3 runs 14 residues. J gave up 5 bases and V 1 base, and 2 bases lay outside the gene matches. From germline, CDR1 is SGHRS and CDR2 YFSETQ. The method was immunoSEQ multiplex PCR; TCRdb's version includes in-frame clones alone and lacks a portion of them. The profile shows fewer than 150,000 clones, around 87% of them singletons. These donors were members of the approximately 110-subject validation cohort, a group separate from the roughly 670-subject first cohort. Concerning this clone: Its antigen is undetermined.

The source material was PBMCs. The clonotype originates from a man aged 18 to 30 in good health and CMV-seropositive. The chain employs TRBV5-1 and TRBJ1-2, with 10 bases aligning to TRBD1. CDR3 nucleotide sequence: TGCGCCAGCAGCTTGTTGGACAGGGGGTATGGCTACACCTTC. Protein: CASSLLDRGYGYTF.